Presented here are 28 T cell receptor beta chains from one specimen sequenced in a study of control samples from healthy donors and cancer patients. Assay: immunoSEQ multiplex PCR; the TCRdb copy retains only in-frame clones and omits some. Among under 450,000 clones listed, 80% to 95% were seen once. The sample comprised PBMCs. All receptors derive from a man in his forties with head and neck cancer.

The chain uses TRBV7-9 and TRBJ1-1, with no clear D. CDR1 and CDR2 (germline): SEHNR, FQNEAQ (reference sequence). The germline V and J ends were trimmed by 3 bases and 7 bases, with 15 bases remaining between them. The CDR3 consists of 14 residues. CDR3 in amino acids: CASSFFLDRLEAFF. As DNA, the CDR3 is TGTGCCAGCAGCTTCTTTCTGGACCGCCTTGAAGCTTTCTTT.

CDR3 DNA: TGTGCCAGCAGTCTAGTACAGGGGGCGAGGAGCTACACCTTC. Protein product: CASSLVQGARSYTF. The genes are TRBV28 and TRBJ1-2; 9 nucleotides line up with TRBD1. The CDR3 is 14 residues long. V was clipped by 5 bases and J by 9 bases; unmatched bases: 10. CDR1 and CDR2 from the germline V gene are MDHEN and SYDVKM.

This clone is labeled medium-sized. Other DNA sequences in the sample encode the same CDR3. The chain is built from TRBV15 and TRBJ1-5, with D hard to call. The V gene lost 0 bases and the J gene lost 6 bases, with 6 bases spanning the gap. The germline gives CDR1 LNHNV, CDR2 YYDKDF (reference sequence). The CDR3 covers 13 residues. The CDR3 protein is CATSREDGQPQHF. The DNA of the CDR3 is TGTGCCACCAGCAGAGAAGACGGTCAGCCCCAGCATTTT.

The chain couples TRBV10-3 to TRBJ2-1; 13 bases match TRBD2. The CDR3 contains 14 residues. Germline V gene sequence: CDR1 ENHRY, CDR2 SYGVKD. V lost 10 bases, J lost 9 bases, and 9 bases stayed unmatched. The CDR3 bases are TGTGCCAGCAAAGGGACTAGCGGGGAGAGTGAGCAGTTCTTC. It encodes CASKGTSGESEQFF.

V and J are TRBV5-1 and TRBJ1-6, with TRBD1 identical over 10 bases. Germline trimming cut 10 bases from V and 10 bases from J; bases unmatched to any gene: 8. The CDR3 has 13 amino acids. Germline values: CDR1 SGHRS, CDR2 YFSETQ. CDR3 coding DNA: TGCGCCTCAAGGGACAGGGGCGAGTCACCCCTCCACTTT. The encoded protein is CASRDRGESPLHF.

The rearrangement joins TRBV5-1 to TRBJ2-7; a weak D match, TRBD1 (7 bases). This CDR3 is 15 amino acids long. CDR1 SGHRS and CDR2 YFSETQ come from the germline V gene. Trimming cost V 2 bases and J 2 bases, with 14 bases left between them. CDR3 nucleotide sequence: TGCGCCAGCAGCTTTCAGGGGGGCGTACCCTACGAGCAGTACTTC. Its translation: CASSFQGGVPYEQYF.

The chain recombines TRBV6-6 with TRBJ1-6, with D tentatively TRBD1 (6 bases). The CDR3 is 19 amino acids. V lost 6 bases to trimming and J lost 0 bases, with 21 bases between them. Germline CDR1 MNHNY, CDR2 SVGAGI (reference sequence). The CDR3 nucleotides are TGTGCCAGCAGACGAACAGGCGGGGGGCCAAGCTCCTATAATTCACCCCTCCACTTT. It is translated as CASRRTGGGPSSYNSPLHF.

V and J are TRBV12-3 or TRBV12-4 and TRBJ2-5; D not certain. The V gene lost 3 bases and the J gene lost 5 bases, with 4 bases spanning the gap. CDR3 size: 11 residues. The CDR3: CASSFSETQYF. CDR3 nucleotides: TGTGCCAGCAGTTTTTCGGAGACCCAGTACTTC.

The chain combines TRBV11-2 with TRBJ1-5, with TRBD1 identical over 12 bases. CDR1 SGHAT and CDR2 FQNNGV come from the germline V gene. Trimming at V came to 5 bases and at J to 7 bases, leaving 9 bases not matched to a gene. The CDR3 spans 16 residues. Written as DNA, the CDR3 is TGTGCCAGCAGCCTCGGGACAGGGGGCCTCGGCCAGCCCCAGCATTTT. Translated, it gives CASSLGTGGLGQPQHF.

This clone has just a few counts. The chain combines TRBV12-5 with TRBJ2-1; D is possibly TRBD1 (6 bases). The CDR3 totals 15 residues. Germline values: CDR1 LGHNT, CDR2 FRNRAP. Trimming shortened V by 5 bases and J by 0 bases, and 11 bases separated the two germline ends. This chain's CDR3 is CASGHGQSSYNEQFF. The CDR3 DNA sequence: TGTGCTAGTGGTCACGGACAGAGCTCCTACAATGAGCAGTTCTTC.

The CDR3 is CASRFTRGGNQPQHF. DNA for the CDR3: TGTGCCAGCAGATTTACCAGGGGAGGCAATCAGCCCCAGCATTTT. The chain couples TRBV28 to TRBJ1-5, with D perhaps matching TRBD1 (6 bases). The CDR3 length is 15 residues. The V gene lost 6 bases and the J gene lost 2 bases, with 14 bases spanning the gap. The germline CDR1 and CDR2 sequences are MDHEN and SYDVKM.

This chain's CDR3 is CASSDRAGQPGELFF. The CDR3 DNA is TGTGCCAGCAGTGATCGGGCGGGGCAACCCGGGGAGCTGTTTTTT. The gene calls are TRBV6-1 and TRBJ2-2; D is possibly TRBD2 (6 bases). The CDR3 loop spans 15 amino acids. Per germline, CDR1 MNHNS and CDR2 SASEGT. The germline V and J ends were trimmed by 3 bases and 6 bases, with 14 bases remaining between them.

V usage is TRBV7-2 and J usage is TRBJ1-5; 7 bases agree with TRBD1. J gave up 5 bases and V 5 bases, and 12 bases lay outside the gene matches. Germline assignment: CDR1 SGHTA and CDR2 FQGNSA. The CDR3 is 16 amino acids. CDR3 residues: CASSTTGTEGYQPQHF. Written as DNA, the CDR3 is TGTGCCAGCAGCACCACGGGGACAGAGGGATATCAGCCCCAGCATTTT.

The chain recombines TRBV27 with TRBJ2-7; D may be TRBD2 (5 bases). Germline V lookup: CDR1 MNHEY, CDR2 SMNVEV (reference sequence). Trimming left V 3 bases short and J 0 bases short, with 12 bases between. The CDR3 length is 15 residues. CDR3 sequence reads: CASSFDYSSSYEQYF. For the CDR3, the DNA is TGTGCCAGCAGTTTCGACTACTCAAGCTCCTACGAGCAGTACTTC.

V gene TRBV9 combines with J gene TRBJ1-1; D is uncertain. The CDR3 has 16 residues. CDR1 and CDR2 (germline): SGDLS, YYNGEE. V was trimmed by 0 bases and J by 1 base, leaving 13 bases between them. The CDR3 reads CASSVAGWEGNTEAFF. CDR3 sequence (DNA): TGTGCCAGCAGCGTAGCGGGATGGGAGGGGAACACTGAAGCTTTCTTT. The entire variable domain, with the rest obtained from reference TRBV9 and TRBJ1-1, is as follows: DSGVTQTPKHLITATGQRVTLRCSPRSGDLSVYWYQQSLDQGLQFLIQYYNGEERAKGNILERFSAQQFPDLHSELNLSSLELGDSALYFCASSVAGWEGNTEAFFGQGTRLTVV.

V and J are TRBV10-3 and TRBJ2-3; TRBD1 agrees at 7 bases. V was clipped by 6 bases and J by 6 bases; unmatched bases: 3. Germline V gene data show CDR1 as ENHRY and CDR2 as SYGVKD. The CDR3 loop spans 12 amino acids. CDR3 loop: CAIRGTDDTQYF. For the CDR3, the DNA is TGTGCCATCAGGGGGACAGACGATACGCAGTATTTT.

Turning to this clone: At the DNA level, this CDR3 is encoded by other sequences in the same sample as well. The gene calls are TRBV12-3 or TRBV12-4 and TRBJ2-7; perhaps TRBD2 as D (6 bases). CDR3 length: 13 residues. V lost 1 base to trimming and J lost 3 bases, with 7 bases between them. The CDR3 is CASSLGGGYEQYF. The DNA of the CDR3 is TGTGCCAGCAGTTTAGGGGGAGGCTACGAGCAGTACTTC.

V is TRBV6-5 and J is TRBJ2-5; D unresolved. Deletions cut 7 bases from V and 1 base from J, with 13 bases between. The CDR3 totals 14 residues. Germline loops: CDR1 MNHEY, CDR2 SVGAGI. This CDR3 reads CASTMTGFQETQYF. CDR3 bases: TGTGCCAGCACCATGACTGGATTCCAAGAGACCCAGTACTTC.

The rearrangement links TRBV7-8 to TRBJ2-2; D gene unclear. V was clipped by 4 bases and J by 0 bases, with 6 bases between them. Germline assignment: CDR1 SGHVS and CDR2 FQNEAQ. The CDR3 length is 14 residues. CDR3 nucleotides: TGTGCCAGCAGCTACAACGCGAACACCGGGGAGCTGTTTTTT. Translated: CASSYNANTGELFF.

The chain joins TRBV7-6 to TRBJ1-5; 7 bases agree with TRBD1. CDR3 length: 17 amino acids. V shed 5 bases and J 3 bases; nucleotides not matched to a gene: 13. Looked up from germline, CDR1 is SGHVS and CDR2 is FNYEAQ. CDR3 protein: CASSPLVGTADNQPQHF. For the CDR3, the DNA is TGTGCCAGCAGCCCTTTAGTGGGGACAGCCGACAATCAGCCCCAGCATTTT.

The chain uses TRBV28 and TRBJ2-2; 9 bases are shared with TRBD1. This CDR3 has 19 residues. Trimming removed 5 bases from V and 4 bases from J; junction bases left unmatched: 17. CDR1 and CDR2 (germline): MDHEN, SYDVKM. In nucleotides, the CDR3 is TGTGCCAGCAGTCTCTCGCGAGTGGGACAGGGATTAGGCACCGGGGAGCTGTTTTTT. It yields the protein CASSLSRVGQGLGTGELFF.

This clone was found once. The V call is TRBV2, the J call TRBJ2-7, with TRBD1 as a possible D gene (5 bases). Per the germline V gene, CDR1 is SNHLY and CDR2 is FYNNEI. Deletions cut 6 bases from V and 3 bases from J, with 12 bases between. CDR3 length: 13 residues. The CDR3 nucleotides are TGTGCCAGCAGGGACACACCTGACTACGAGCAGTACTTC. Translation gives CASRDTPDYEQYF.

The CDR3 bases are TGCGCCAGCACCTCCGGACAGGGGACGGGAGAGACCCAGTACTTC. This gives the protein CASTSGQGTGETQYF. The gene calls are TRBV5-1 and TRBJ2-5; 9 bases map to TRBD1. The CDR3 consists of 15 residues. Losses at the gene ends were 6 bases for V and 4 bases for J; bases not matched to a gene: 10. Germline V CDR1 and CDR2: SGHRS, YFSETQ.

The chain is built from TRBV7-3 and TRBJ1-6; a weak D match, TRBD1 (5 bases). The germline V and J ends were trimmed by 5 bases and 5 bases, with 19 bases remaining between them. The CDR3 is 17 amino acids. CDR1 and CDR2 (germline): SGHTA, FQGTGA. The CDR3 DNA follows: TGTGCCAGCAGCCGCAACACCGGGACGGCCGATAATTCACCCCTCCACTTT. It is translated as CASSRNTGTADNSPLHF.

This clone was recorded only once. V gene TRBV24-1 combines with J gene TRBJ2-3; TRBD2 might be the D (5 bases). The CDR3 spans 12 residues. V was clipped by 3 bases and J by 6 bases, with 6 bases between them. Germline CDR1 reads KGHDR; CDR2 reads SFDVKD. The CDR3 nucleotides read TGTGCCACCAGTGATCGCGGGGATACGCAGTATTTT. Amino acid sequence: CATSDRGDTQYF.

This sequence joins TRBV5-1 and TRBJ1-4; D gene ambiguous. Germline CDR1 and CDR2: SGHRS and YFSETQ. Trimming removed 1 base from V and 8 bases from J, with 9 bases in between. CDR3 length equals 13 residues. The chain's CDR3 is CASSLRVKEKLFF. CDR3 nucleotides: TGCGCCAGCAGCTTGCGGGTTAAGGAAAAACTGTTTTTT.

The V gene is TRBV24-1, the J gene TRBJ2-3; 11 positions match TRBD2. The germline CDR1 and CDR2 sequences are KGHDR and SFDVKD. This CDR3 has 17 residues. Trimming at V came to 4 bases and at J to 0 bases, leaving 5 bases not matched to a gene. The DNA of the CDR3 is TGTGCCACCAGTGAGCCTAGCGGGGGGCTTAGCACAGATACGCAGTATTTT. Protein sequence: CATSEPSGGLSTDTQYF.

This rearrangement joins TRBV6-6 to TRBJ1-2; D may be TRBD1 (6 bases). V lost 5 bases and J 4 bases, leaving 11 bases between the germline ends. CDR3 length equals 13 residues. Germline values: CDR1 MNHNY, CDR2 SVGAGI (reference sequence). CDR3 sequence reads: CASSGGGRYGYTF. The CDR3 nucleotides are TGTGCCAGCAGTGGAGGGGGACGCTATGGCTACACCTTC.